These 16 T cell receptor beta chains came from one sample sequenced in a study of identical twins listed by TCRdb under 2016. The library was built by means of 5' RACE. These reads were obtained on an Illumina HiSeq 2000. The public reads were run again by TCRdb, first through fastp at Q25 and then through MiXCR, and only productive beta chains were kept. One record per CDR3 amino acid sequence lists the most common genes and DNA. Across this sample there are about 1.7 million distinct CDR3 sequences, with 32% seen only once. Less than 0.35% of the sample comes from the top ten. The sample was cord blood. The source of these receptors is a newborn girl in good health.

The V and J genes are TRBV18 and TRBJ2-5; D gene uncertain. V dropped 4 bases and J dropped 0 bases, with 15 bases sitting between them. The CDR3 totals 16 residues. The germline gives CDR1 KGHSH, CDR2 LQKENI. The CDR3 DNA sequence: TGTGCCAGCTCACGAATTCTCAGCAGTCACCAAGAGACCCAGTACTTC. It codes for CASSRILSSHQETQYF.

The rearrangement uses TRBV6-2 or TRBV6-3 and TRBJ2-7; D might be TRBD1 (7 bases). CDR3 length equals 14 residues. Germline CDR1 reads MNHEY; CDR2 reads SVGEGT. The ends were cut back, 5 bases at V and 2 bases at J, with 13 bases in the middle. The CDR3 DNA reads TGTGCCAGCAGTCCGACAGGGACTCCCTACGAGCAGTACTTC. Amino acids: CASSPTGTPYEQYF.

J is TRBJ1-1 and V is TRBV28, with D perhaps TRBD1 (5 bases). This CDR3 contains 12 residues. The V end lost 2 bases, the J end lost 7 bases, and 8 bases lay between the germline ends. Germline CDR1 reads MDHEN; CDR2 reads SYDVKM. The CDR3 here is CASSLADIEAFF. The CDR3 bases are TGTGCCAGCAGTTTAGCGGACATTGAAGCTTTCTTT. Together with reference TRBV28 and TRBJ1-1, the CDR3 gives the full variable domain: DVKVTQSSRYLVKRTGEKVFLECVQDMDHENMFWYRQDPGLGLRLIYFSYDVKMKEKGDIPEGYSVSREKKERFSLILESASTNQTSMYLCASSLADIEAFFGQGTRLTVV.

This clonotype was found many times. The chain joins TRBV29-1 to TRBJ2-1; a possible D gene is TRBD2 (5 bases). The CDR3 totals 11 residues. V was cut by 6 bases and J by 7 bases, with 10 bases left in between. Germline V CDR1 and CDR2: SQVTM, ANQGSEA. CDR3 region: CSVPTRNEQFF. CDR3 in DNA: TGCAGCGTGCCCACTAGGAATGAGCAGTTCTTC.

The CDR3 loop is CASSGWTRVTDTQYF. The CDR3 nucleotides read TGTGCCAGCAGTGGATGGACTAGGGTCACAGATACGCAGTATTTT. V is TRBV25-1 and J is TRBJ2-3, with 7 bases aligning to TRBD2. The CDR3 has 15 amino acids. After removal of 4 bases from V and 2 bases from J, the junction contained 6 bases not matched to a gene. The germline CDR1 and CDR2 sequences are MGHDK and SYGVNS.

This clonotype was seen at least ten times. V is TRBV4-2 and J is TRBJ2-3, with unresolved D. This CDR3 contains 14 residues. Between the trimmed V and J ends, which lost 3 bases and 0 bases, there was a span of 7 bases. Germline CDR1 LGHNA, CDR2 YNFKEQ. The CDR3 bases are TGTGCCAGCAGCCAGGGCCGGAGCACAGATACGCAGTATTTT. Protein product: CASSQGRSTDTQYF.

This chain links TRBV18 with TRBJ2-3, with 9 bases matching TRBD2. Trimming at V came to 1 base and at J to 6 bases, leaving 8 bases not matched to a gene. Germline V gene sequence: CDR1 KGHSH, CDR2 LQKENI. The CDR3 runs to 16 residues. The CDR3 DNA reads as TGTGCCAGCTCACCACGGACTAGCGTCGTTGGGGATACGCAGTATTTT. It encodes CASSPRTSVVGDTQYF.

The CDR3 is CASSQESRLLYEQYF. Written as DNA, the CDR3 is TGTGCCAGCAGCCAAGAGTCGAGACTACTATACGAGCAGTACTTC. The chain joins TRBV3-1 to TRBJ2-7; TRBD2 is a possible D gene (5 bases). This CDR3 has 15 amino acids. Germline V gene sequence: CDR1 LGHDT, CDR2 YNNKEL (reference sequence). Trimming stripped 0 bases from V and 4 bases from J, with 13 bases between.

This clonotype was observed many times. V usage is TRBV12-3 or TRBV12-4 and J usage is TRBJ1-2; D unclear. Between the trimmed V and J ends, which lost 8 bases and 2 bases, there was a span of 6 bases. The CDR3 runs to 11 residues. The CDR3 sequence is CASCSNYGYTF. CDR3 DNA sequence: TGTGCCAGCTGTAGCAACTATGGCTACACCTTC.

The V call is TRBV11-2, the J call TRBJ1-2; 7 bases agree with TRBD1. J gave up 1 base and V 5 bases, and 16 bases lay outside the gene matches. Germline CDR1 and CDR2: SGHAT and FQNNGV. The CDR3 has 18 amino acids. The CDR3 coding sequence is TGTGCCAGCAGCCTACGGGGGCCCGGGACAGACTATAACTATGGCTACACCTTC. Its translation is CASSLRGPGTDYNYGYTF.

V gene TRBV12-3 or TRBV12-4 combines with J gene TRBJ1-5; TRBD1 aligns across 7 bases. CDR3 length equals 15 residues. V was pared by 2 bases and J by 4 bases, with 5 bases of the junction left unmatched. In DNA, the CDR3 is TGTGCCAGCAGTTTAATGCCAGGGGGAAATCAGCCCCAGCATTTT. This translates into CASSLMPGGNQPQHF.

CDR3 sequence: CSARFDSERLNEQFF. CDR3 bases: TGCAGTGCTAGATTCGACTCGGAGAGGTTAAATGAGCAGTTCTTC. The rearrangement uses TRBV20-1 and TRBJ2-1; D call uncertain. V lost 2 bases and J 7 bases, leaving 18 bases between the germline ends. The CDR3 has 15 amino acids. Germline V gene sequence: CDR1 DFQATT, CDR2 SNEGSKA (reference sequence).

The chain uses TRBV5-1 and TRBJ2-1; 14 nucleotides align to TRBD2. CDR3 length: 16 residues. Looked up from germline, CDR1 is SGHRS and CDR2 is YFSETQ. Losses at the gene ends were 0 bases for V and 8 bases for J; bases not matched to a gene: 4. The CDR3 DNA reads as TGCGCCAGCAGCTTGGTTGGGACTAGCGGGAGCCATGAGCAGTTCTTC. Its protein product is CASSLVGTSGSHEQFF.

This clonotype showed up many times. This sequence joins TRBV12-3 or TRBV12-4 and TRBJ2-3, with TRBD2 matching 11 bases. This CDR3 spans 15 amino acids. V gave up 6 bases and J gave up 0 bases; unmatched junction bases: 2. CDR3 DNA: TGTGCCAGCAGGACTAGCGGGGCCAGCACAGATACGCAGTATTTT. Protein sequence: CASRTSGASTDTQYF.

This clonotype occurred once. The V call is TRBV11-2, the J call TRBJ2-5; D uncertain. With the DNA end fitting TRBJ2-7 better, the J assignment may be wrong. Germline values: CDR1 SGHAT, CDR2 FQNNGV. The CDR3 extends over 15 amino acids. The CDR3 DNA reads TGTGCCAGCAGCTTAGTCCTGGCCACCCCTTACGAGCAGTACTTC. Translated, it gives CASSLVLATPYEQYF.

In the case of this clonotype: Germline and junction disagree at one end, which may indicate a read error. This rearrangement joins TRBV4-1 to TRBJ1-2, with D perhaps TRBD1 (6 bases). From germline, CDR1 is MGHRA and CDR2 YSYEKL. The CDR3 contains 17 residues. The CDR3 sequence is CTSSQDERGMALYGYTF. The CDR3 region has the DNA TGCACCAGCAGCCAAGATGAGAGGGGGATGGCCCTCTATGGCTACACCTTC.